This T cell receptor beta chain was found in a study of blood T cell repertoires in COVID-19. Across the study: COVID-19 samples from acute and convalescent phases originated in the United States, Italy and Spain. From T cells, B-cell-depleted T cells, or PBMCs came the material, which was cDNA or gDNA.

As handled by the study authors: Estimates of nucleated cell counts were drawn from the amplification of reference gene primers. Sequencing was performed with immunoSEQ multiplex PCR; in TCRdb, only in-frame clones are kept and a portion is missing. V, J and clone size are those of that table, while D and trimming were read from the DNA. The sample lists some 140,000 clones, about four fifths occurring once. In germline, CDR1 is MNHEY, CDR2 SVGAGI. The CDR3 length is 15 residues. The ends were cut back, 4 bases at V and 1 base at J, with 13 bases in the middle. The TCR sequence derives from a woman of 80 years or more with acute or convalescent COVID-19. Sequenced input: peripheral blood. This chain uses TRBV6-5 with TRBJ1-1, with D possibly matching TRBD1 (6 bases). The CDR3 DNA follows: TGTGCCAGCAGTTTAGCGGGGGCGGGGAACACTGAAGCTTTCTTT. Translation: CASSLAGAGNTEAFF.